Below are 17 T cell receptor beta chains sequenced from a single sample in a study of shared T cell receptors in the human thymus. Assay: immunoSEQ multiplex PCR; the TCRdb copy retains only in-frame clones and omits some. The repertoire holds about 400,000 clones, with around 95% as singletons. Sequencing input: thymocytes. The receptors here all came from a human donor.

The CDR3 protein is CASCTGVGGHTF. The CDR3 DNA reads TGTGCCAGTTGCACGGGGGTTGGCGGCCACACCTTC. This chain joins TRBV19 and TRBJ1-2; TRBD1 might be the D (5 bases). V was shortened by 8 bases and J by 12 bases, with 19 bases between the two germline ends. CDR1 LNHDA and CDR2 SQIVND come from the germline V gene (reference sequence). The CDR3 contains 12 residues.

The count of this clone is one. The CDR3 region has the DNA TGCGCCAGCAGCCAAGAGGGACTAGCGGGAGTCACCGGGGAGCTGTTTTTT. Translating gives CASSQEGLAGVTGELFF. V and J are TRBV4-1 and TRBJ2-2, with 14 bases fitting TRBD2. The length of the CDR3 is 17 residues. V shed 0 bases, J shed 4 bases, and the junction held 1 base outside the gene matches. Germline V gene data show CDR1 as MGHRA and CDR2 as YSYEKL.

This chain links TRBV25-1 with TRBJ2-4; D is tentatively TRBD1 or TRBD2 (6 bases each). V was pared by 4 bases and J by 5 bases, with 21 bases between. The length of the CDR3 is 17 residues. Germline V gives CDR1 MGHDK, CDR2 SYGVNS. The CDR3 DNA is TGTGCCAGCAGTGTGGGTATTAAGGGGGAGGAGGAAAACATTCAGTACTTC. Protein product: CASSVGIKGEEENIQYF.

The rearrangement links TRBV6-1 to TRBJ1-4; a weak D match, TRBD1 (5 bases). CDR1 MNHNS and CDR2 SASEGT come from the germline V gene. Trimming pared 9 bases from V and 3 bases from J, leaving 14 bases between. The CDR3 has 14 amino acids. CDR3 sequence (DNA): TGTGCCAGTTCCGGGAGGGGAGCTAATGAAAAACTGTTTTTT. Residues: CASSGRGANEKLFF.

DNA for the CDR3: TGTGCCAGCAGCTTCCTTTCGATAGAAGCTTTCTTT. Protein product: CASSFLSIEAFF. The chain combines TRBV7-2 with TRBJ1-1; no clear D. Trimming removed 3 bases at V and 8 bases at J, with 10 bases between. This CDR3 region has 12 residues. CDR1 and CDR2 from the germline V gene are SGHTA and FQGNSA.

Here the CDR3 DNA reads TGTGCCAGCAGTTGGGCGGAGAGGAATAACGAGCAGTACTTC. Encoded protein: CASSWAERNNEQYF. V gene TRBV5-4 combines with J gene TRBJ2-7; D remains ambiguous. The CDR3 spans 14 residues. CDR1 SGHNT and CDR2 YYREEE come from the germline V gene (reference sequence). V lost 5 bases to trimming and J lost 5 bases, with 17 bases between them. Supplemented by reference TRBV5-4 and TRBJ2-7, the full variable domain reads ETGVTQSPTHLIKTRGQQVTLRCSSQSGHNTVSWYQQALGQGPQFIFQYYREEENGRGNFPPRFSGLQFPNYSSELNVNALELDDSALYLCASSWAERNNEQYFGPGTRLTVT.

The chain employs TRBV7-9 and TRBJ2-5; D may be TRBD1 or TRBD2 (5 bases each). The CDR3 is 17 amino acids. Trimming pared 2 bases from V and 1 base from J, leaving 17 bases between. Germline CDR1 reads SEHNR; CDR2 reads FQNEAQ (reference sequence). CDR3 bases: TGTGCCAGCAGCTTAAGGGGAGTCCATCGGGGCCAAGAGACCCAGTACTTC. Its protein is CASSLRGVHRGQETQYF. Supplemented by reference TRBV7-9 and TRBJ2-5, the full variable domain reads DTGVSQNPRHKITKRGQNVTFRCDPISEHNRLYWYRQTLGQGPEFLTYFQNEAQLEKSRLLSDRFSAERPKGSFSTLEIQRTEQGDSAMYLCASSLRGVHRGQETQYFGPGTRLLVL.

V is TRBV30 and J is TRBJ2-7; 14 nucleotides match TRBD2. With V trimmed by 2 bases and J by 5 bases, 5 bases remained unmatched. The CDR3 runs 15 residues. Per the germline V gene, CDR1 is GTSNPN and CDR2 is SVGIG (reference sequence). CDR3: CAWSMGLAGEHEQYF. DNA for the CDR3: TGTGCCTGGAGTATGGGACTAGCGGGAGAACACGAGCAGTACTTC.

V is TRBV2 and J is TRBJ2-7; D is uncertain. This CDR3 spans 13 amino acids. The germline V gene has CDR1 SNHLY and CDR2 FYNNEI. V lost 6 bases, J lost 4 bases, and 13 bases lay in between. The chain's CDR3 is CASRSDPFYEQYF. CDR3 DNA sequence: TGTGCCAGCAGAAGTGACCCCTTTTACGAGCAGTACTTC.

This sequence joins TRBV5-6 and TRBJ2-1; 10 nucleotides match TRBD2. Germline V CDR1 and CDR2: SGHDT, YYEEEE. The CDR3 runs to 15 residues. The ends lost 3 bases at V and 8 bases at J; junction bases unmatched: 8. CDR3 sequence (DNA): TGTGCCAGCAGCTGTCCGGGACTAGCGACGTATGAGCAGTTCTTC. Its translation is CASSCPGLATYEQFF.

This chain uses TRBV5-6 with TRBJ2-1; D may be TRBD2 (6 bases). CDR1 and CDR2 (germline): SGHDT, YYEEEE. CDR3 length: 17 residues. The V and J ends lost 4 bases and 3 bases respectively, with 20 bases between them. This CDR3 reads CASSQPVGREFYNEQFF. The CDR3 DNA reads TGTGCCAGCAGCCAACCCGTCGGTCGGGAGTTCTACAATGAGCAGTTCTTC.

The V gene is TRBV27, the J gene TRBJ2-2; possibly TRBD2 for D (6 bases). CDR1 and CDR2 (germline): MNHEY, SMNVEV (reference sequence). V lost 2 bases to trimming and J lost 2 bases, with 15 bases between them. The CDR3 runs to 17 residues. DNA of the CDR3: TGTGCCAGCAGTTTAGGAGGGAGGAATGAAAACACCGGGGAGCTGTTTTTT. This encodes CASSLGGRNENTGELFF.

CDR3 sequence reads: CASSLAGGSSDGYTF. CDR3 coding DNA: TGTGCCAGCAGTTTGGCAGGGGGATCGTCGGATGGCTACACCTTC. The chain couples TRBV28 to TRBJ1-2, with 7 bases matching TRBD1. In germline, CDR1 is MDHEN, CDR2 SYDVKM. This CDR3 is 15 amino acids long. Losses at the gene ends were 3 bases for V and 6 bases for J; bases not matched to a gene: 10.

The gene calls are TRBV19 and TRBJ2-7; D is tentatively TRBD1 or TRBD2 (5 bases each). The V gene's germline CDR1 is LNHDA and CDR2 SQIVND (reference sequence). V lost 4 bases to trimming and J lost 0 bases, with 16 bases between them. The CDR3 sequence is 16 residues long. This CDR3 reads CASSTFPGLSSYEQYF. The CDR3 bases are TGTGCCAGTAGTACTTTTCCGGGGCTAAGCTCCTACGAGCAGTACTTC. The complete variable domain, with remaining parts taken from reference TRBV19 and TRBJ2-7, reads DGGITQSPKYLFRKEGQNVTLSCEQNLNHDAMYWYRQDPGQGLRLIYYSQIVNDFQKGDIAEGYSVSREKKESFPLTVTSAQKNPTAFYLCASSTFPGLSSYEQYFGPGTRLTVT.

The chain joins TRBV7-3 to TRBJ2-4; D is unclear. CDR3 length: 13 amino acids. Trimming stripped 2 bases from V and 6 bases from J, with 8 bases between. Germline loops: CDR1 SGHTA, CDR2 FQGTGA. CDR3: CASSLGSPNIQYF. In nucleotides, the CDR3 is TGTGCCAGCAGCTTAGGGTCTCCAAACATTCAGTACTTC. Variable domain in full (rest from reference TRBV7-3 and TRBJ2-4): GAGVSQTPSNKVTEKGKYVELRCDPISGHTALYWYRQSLGQGPEFLIYFQGTGAADDSGLPNDRFFAVRPEGSVSTLKIQRTERGDSAVYLCASSLGSPNIQYFGAGTRLSVL.

This chain links TRBV11-2 with TRBJ2-5, with no clear D. The V end was cut by 1 base, the J end by 2 bases, with 23 bases between. The CDR3 has 19 residues. Germline V CDR1 and CDR2: SGHAT, FQNNGV. The CDR3 sequence is CASSLVVPGKENLQETQYF. The CDR3 nucleotides read TGTGCCAGCAGCTTAGTAGTGCCGGGTAAGGAAAACCTACAAGAGACCCAGTACTTC.

The chain couples TRBV9 to TRBJ1-3; the D is unclear. Trimming pared 0 bases from V and 0 bases from J, leaving 7 bases between. The CDR3 sequence is 15 residues long. CDR1 and CDR2 (germline): SGDLS, YYNGEE. Written as DNA, the CDR3 is TGTGCCAGCAGCGTAGCGGGCGCCTCTGGAAACACCATATATTTT. Amino acid sequence: CASSVAGASGNTIYF.